The source of this T cell receptor (beta chain) is a study of molecular identifiers for immune sequencing clone quantification (dated by TCRdb to the late 2010s). Broadly, across the study: For a replicate experiment, RNA from roughly 20,000 or 100,000 naive CD8 T cells was divided into five aliquots, and four of the five aliquots were sequenced. The study was a methods study using CD8 T cells to benchmark molecular-identifier clustering-based TCR repertoire sequencing (MIDCIRS) and TCR RNA copy counting. The paper as a whole reports these results and caveats: Identical TCR molecules sharing a barcode could cause highly expanded clone sizes to be underestimated. The naive libraries included spiked-in Jurkat TCR RNA (roughly eleven copies' worth), and this Jurkat TCR RNA is not part of the donor repertoire. Without barcode sub-clustering, chimeric consensus sequences inflated TCR diversity; chimeras reached as high as 47%. Spiked-in Jurkat TCR RNA equal to a single cell's worth was reported to be detectable even within 1,100,000 naive CD8 T cells. In CMV-specific effector cells, clones with more than 20 RNA copies accounted for over 99% of molecules, whereas in naive cells such clones accounted for under 1%. Modeling gave about 3.2 recovered TCR RNA copies per cell versus around 10 by digital PCR, implying roughly 30% capture efficiency.

Libraries of naive CD8 T cells were built from anywhere between about 19,000 and 1,000,000 sorted cells, with 10%, 30% or 50% of the purified RNA used. Naive CD8 T cells, defined as CD8+CD4-CCR7+CD45RA+, were FACS-sorted into RLT Plus buffer on a BD FACSAria II. To test detection sensitivity, Jurkat RNA equivalent to nine to ten TCR copies was spiked into samples of roughly 17,000-1,000,000 naive CD8 T cells. Enrichment of CD8 T cells was done with RosetteSep CD8+ T Cell Enrichment Cocktail plus Ficoll-Paque, and ACK red cell lysis came afterward. The CDR3, cysteine through phenylalanine, is 14 amino acids long. Left in the record is the CDR3 DNA by itself, 42 bases read in frame from the first base. V sheds 3 bases and J sheds 2 bases, leaving 14 bases between their ends. In the germline V gene (reference sequence), CDR1 corresponds to DFQATT and CDR2 to SNEGSKA. This clonotype has a count of ten or more. No cognate antigen has been identified for it. Qualities for individual bases were not recorded, and no much larger clone is one base off.

The library came from PCR. Instrument used: Illumina HiSeq 4000. Bulk TCR libraries were prepared as previously described, using TCR primers listed in Table S5. The Qiagen AllPrep DNA/RNA kit was used to purify total RNA. Reads from multiple sequencing runs of the same library were pooled before analysis. On the study's bioinformatics: Only reads with exact TCR constant sequence were kept, trimmed to 150 nt, and grouped by their 12-nt molecular barcodes. Reads within each barcode group were sub-clustered using a 15% Levenshtein threshold, and quality-weighted consensus sequences were constructed for each RNA molecule. Non-functional sequences were filtered out, along with any lower-count sequence sitting one edit away from another sequence. Based on fitting two negative binomial distributions, any barcode sub-cluster with under 20% of the maximum read count was discarded. TCRdb reworked the public reads: Q25 trimming with fastp, MiXCR clone assembly, productive beta chains retained. For every CDR3 protein sequence, its rows merge into one entry that carries the most common genes and DNA. The V and J calls come from TCRdb's annotation, not from the publication. The sample table holds about 640,000 distinct CDR3 sequences, of which nearly 20% were seen once. Of the sample, roughly 0.83% is held by the ten largest clones.

The sample consisted of naive CD8+ T cells from blood, with Jurkat cell RNA spiked in. The cell subset or site label of this sample denotes: FACS-sorted CD8+CD4-CCR7+CD45RA+ naive T cells. This sequence was found in a human donor in good health. Some libraries in this study had Jurkat cell RNA spiked in. The V gene is TRBV20-1 and the J gene is TRBJ2-7, and TRBD2 may be the D gene, going by 6 matching bases. In nucleotides, the sequence is TGCAGTGCTAGCTTCGGGGGTGAAACCTACGAGCAGTACTTC. Translated, this is CSASFGGETYEQYF.